This is a list of T cell receptor beta chains from one sample in a study of human T cells and chemical hapten exposure. TCRdb recomputed calls from the RACE reads with MiXCR, one row per CDR3 protein. The table shows approximately 52,000 distinct CDR3 sequences, with 9.5% to 12% occurring only once. Sequenced here: whole blood, sampled in connection with sensitization to the hapten diphenylcyclopropenone (DPC). All receptors derive from a woman aged 40 to 50 with alopecia areata. Some clones in this sample may be carry-over from other donors' samples. The CDR3 runs from the conserved cysteine through the conserved F or W. A D gene is named only where the DNA matches it firmly. Not every row has a clone size; where given, it reads once, few, many or a size class.

TRBV12-3/TRBV12-4,NA,TRBJ2-5,few,CASSYNSIQETQYF,TGTGCCAGCAGTTATAACAGCATCCAAGAGACCCAGTACTTC
TRBV19,TRBD1,TRBJ1-2,NA,CASSIFGQGAYGYTF,TGTGCCAGTAGTATATTTGGGCAGGGGGCCTATGGCTACACCTTC
TRBV3-1,TRBD2,TRBJ2-3,NA,CASSPTGTSGSHRTDTQYF,TGTGCCAGCAGCCCGACCGGGACTAGCGGGTCCCACCGCACAGATACGCAGTATTTT
TRBV7-8,TRBD1,TRBJ2-7,few,CASSPTVPGTVSYEQYF,TGTGCCAGCAGCCCTACTGTACCCGGGACAGTTTCCTACGAGCAGTACTTC
TRBV12-3/TRBV12-4,NA,TRBJ2-1,few,CASSLRDSGPNEQFF,TGTGCCAGCAGTTTGCGGGACAGCGGCCCCAATGAGCAGTTCTTC
TRBV2,NA,TRBJ2-6,many,CASTRENSGANVLTF,TGTGCCAGCACGAGAGAGAACTCTGGGGCCAACGTCCTGACTTTC
TRBV18,NA,TRBJ2-5,few,CASSPTAQETQYF,TGTGCCAGCTCACCAACAGCTCAAGAGACCCAGTACTTC
TRBV5-1,NA,TRBJ1-4,few,CASSLGRSTNEKLFF,TGCGCCAGCAGCTTGGGACGTTCAACTAATGAAAAACTGTTTTTT
TRBV5-1,NA,TRBJ1-6,NA,CASSSVYNSPLHF,TGCGCCAGCAGCTCAGTGTATAATTCACCCCTCCACTTT
TRBV27,NA,TRBJ1-4,many,CASSVQGAATNEKLFF,TGTGCCAGCAGCGTACAGGGCGCAGCAACTAATGAAAAACTGTTTTTT
TRBV25-1,NA,TRBJ2-1,many,CASSELSSSYRFEQFF,TGTGCCAGCAGTGAGTTATCTAGTTCATATAGGTTTGAGCAGTTCTTC
TRBV13,NA,TRBJ2-1,NA,CASSLAPSSYNEQFF,TGTGCCAGCAGCTTAGCTCCGAGCTCCTACAATGAGCAGTTCTTC
TRBV15,NA,TRBJ1-1,NA,CATSRDRLGTEAFF,TGTGCCACCAGCAGAGATAGGTTGGGCACTGAAGCTTTCTTT
TRBV29-1,NA,TRBJ1-1,few,CSARGTALNTEAFF,TGCAGCGCCCGGGGGACCGCATTGAACACTGAAGCTTTCTTT
TRBV7-8,NA,TRBJ1-1,NA,CASSPYRGTEAFF,TGTGCCAGCAGCCCATACCGGGGCACTGAAGCTTTCTTT
TRBV10-3,NA,TRBJ1-1,NA,CAIKAANTEAFF,TGTGCCATCAAGGCGGCGAACACTGAAGCTTTCTTT
TRBV3-1,NA,TRBJ2-3,few,CASSQGPSTDTQYF,TGTGCCAGCAGCCAAGGACCCAGCACAGATACGCAGTATTTT
TRBV7-6,TRBD2,TRBJ2-2,few,CASSLTAGGPRAGELFF,TGTGCCAGCAGCTTAACCGCGGGAGGGCCGAGAGCCGGGGAGCTGTTTTTT